The 21 T cell receptor beta chains in this list originate from one sample, sequenced in a study of T cells in women clearing cervical HPV infection. The repertoire was sequenced with immunoSEQ multiplex PCR; TCRdb's copy has only in-frame clones and lacks some. This sample's clone table lists some 41,000 clones. The specimen was blood buffy coat. These receptors were obtained from a woman between 18 and 75 years old with a cervical HPV16 infection that either progressed to CIN3+ or cleared (not recorded which).

Comment on this clone: The read gets to within 3 residues of the CDR3 end, and the germline J gene fills in the rest. The chain employs TRBV27 and TRBJ2-7, with 12 bases aligning to TRBD2. Per germline, CDR1 MNHEY and CDR2 SMNVEV (reference sequence). V trimming: 8 bases; J trimming: 1 base; junction bases outside the gene matches: 6. This CDR3 comprises 15 residues. The CDR3 sequence: CASSVGLAGSYEQYF. CDR3 DNA (partial): TGTGCCAGCTCTGTTGGACTAGCGGGATCCTACGAG.

About this clone itself: The CDR3 end falls 3 residues outside the read, so it is completed with the germline J gene. This chain joins TRBV7-6 and TRBJ1-2; weak D call: TRBD1 (6 bases). Per germline, CDR1 SGHVS and CDR2 FNYEAQ. This CDR3 spans 15 amino acids. The CDR3 here is CASSLAGGQTYDYTF. Incomplete CDR3 DNA: TGTGCCAGCAGCTTAGCCGGTGGACAGACCTACGAC.

Comments on this clone: Sequencing ends 3 residues short of the CDR3 end; the germline J gene provides the rest. The chain is built from TRBV30 and TRBJ2-1, with 7 positions matching TRBD1. In germline, CDR1 is GTSNPN, CDR2 SVGIG (reference sequence). The ends lost 5 bases at V and 6 bases at J; junction bases unmatched: 13. This CDR3 spans 15 amino acids. Partial CDR3 DNA: TGTGCCTGGGAACGTACAGGGGTAGGAGGCAATGAG. Translated, it gives CAWERTGVGGNE. The full-length CDR3 reads as CAWERTGVGGNEQFF.

Of note for this clone: The observed sequence ends 3 residues before the CDR3 terminus, with the missing tail filled in from the germline J gene. The chain couples TRBV6-1 to TRBJ2-4; D is ambiguous. The V gene's germline CDR1 is MNHNS and CDR2 SASEGT. The CDR3 is 15 amino acids. Incomplete CDR3 DNA: TGTGCCAGCAGTGAACCAATTCTATCGAGAAATGGT. Translation: CASSEPILSRNG. The whole CDR3 region reads CASSEPILSRNGQYF.

A remark on this clone: The read is 3 residues too short to cover the CDR3 end, so that end is filled in from the germline J gene. The rearrangement links TRBV6-1 to TRBJ2-3; 7 bases map to TRBD1. The CDR3 totals 14 residues. From germline, CDR1 is MNHNS and CDR2 SASEGT. CDR3 DNA (partial): TGTGCCAGCAGTGAACACGCAGGGGGAGAGACG. Its translation: CASSEHAGGET. In full, the CDR3 reads CASSEHAGGETQYF.

As concerns this clone: With the read ending 3 residues before the CDR3 end, the germline J gene is used to fill in that end. V is TRBV2 and J is TRBJ1-1; D not certain. CDR3 length equals 11 residues. CDR1 is SNHLY, CDR2 FYNNEI, per germline. The CDR3 DNA, read in part, is TGTGCCAGCACCGTCGACATCGAA. Translation: CASTVDIE. The entire CDR3 is CASTVDIEAFF. Full variable domain (remainder filled in from reference TRBV2 and TRBJ1-1): EPEVTQTPSHQVTQMGQEVILRCVPISNHLYFYWYRQILGQKVEFLVSFYNNEISEKSEIFDDQFSVERPDGSNFTLKIRSTKLEDSAMYFCASTVDIEAFFGQGTRLTVV.

CDR3 DNA, as far as it was read: TGTGCCAGCTCACCCTCTCAGGGGCCGATTCCGTCGGATGCCTATTACGAG. It encodes CASSPSQGPIPSDAYYE. The CDR3, in full, reads CASSPSQGPIPSDAYYEQYF. The chain employs TRBV18 and TRBJ2-7; D possibly corresponds to TRBD1 (6 bases). The CDR3 end is not reached by the read, which stops 3 residues before it; the germline J gene fills it in. Trimming took 3 bases from V and 4 from J, leaving 31 bases between them. Germline V gene lookup returns CDR1 KGHSH and CDR2 LQKENI. This CDR3 contains 20 residues.

This CDR3 reads CASSLVPGETQYF. CDR3 bases read: TGTGCCAGCAGCTTGGTTCCAGGGGAGACC. The V gene is TRBV5-4, the J gene TRBJ2-5; D is perhaps TRBD1 (5 bases). The read is 3 residues too short to cover the CDR3 end, so that end is filled in from the germline J gene. V dropped 0 bases and J dropped 5 bases, with 8 bases sitting between them. The CDR3 consists of 13 residues. The germline V gene encodes CDR1 SGHNT and CDR2 YYREEE (reference sequence).

Details on this clone: The read terminates 3 residues ahead of where the CDR3 ends, so the germline J gene completes it. This chain uses TRBV11-2 with TRBJ2-7, with 7 bases identical to TRBD2. There are 15 residues in the CDR3. Trimming cost V 5 bases and J 4 bases; bases outside gene matches: 11. Germline V lookup: CDR1 SGHAT, CDR2 FQNNGV. CDR3 in amino acids: CASSQTGGKGYEQYF. The covered CDR3 bases are TGTGCCAGCAGCCAGACCGGGGGGAAAGGATACGAG.

About this clone itself: The CDR3 is cut off 3 residues early in the read; its end comes from the germline J gene. The chain is built from TRBV7-8 and TRBJ2-5; D is unresolved. The CDR3 extends over 13 amino acids. V was cut by 0 bases and J by 1 base, with 3 bases left in between. Germline V lookup: CDR1 SGHVS, CDR2 FQNEAQ. The CDR3 protein is CASSLARQETQYF. The DNA read from the CDR3 is TGTGCCAGCAGCTTAGCCCGCCAAGAGACC.

Worth noting for this clone: The read ends 3 residues shy of where the CDR3 ends; the end is completed using the germline J gene. The V call is TRBV2, the J call TRBJ2-3, with 10 bases identical to TRBD1. Germline-derived CDR1 and CDR2 are SNHLY and FYNNEI. CDR3 length: 15 amino acids. The CDR3 reads CASSEGQGKNQPQYF. CDR3 bases read: TGTGCCAGCAGTGAGGGACAGGGGAAGAATCAGCCG. Supplemented by reference TRBV2 and TRBJ2-3, the full variable domain reads EPEVTQTPSHQVTQMGQEVILRCVPISNHLYFYWYRQILGQKVEFLVSFYNNEISEKSEIFDDQFSVERPDGSNFTLKIRSTKLEDSAMYFCASSEGQGKNQPQYFGPGTRLTVL.

As for this clone: Sequencing ends 3 residues short of the CDR3 end; the germline J gene provides the rest. The chain links TRBV2 to TRBJ2-2, with a possible D match to TRBD1 (5 bases). The CDR3 length is 16 residues. Germline CDR1 reads SNHLY; CDR2 reads FYNNEI. CDR3 loop: CASSEERSSGANVLFF. Partial CDR3 DNA: TGTGCCAGCAGTGAAGAGAGGAGCTCTGGGGCCAACGTG. Full variable domain (missing parts from reference TRBV2 and TRBJ2-2): EPEVTQTPSHQVTQMGQEVILRCVPISNHLYFYWYRQILGQKVEFLVSFYNNEISEKSEIFDDQFSVERPDGSNFTLKIRSTKLEDSAMYFCASSEERSSGANVLFFGEGSRLTVL.

CDR3 sequence: CASSPGLAGVGETQYF. The DNA read from the CDR3 is TGTGCCAGCTCACCCGGGCTAGCGGGAGTTGGGGAGACC. The chain joins TRBV18 to TRBJ2-5; 10 bases agree with TRBD2. The CDR3 end falls 3 residues outside the read, so it is completed with the germline J gene. Germline CDR1 and CDR2: KGHSH and LQKENI. Trimming at V came to 3 bases and at J to 5 bases, leaving 9 bases not matched to a gene. This CDR3 comprises 16 residues.

CDR3 DNA (partial): TGTGCCAGCAGCCCGCCGGGACTGCCTACCTACAATGAG. As protein: CASSPPGLPTYNE. The full CDR3 sequence reads CASSPPGLPTYNEQFF. This sequence joins TRBV13 and TRBJ2-1; TRBD2 might be the D (6 bases). Coverage ceases 3 residues before the CDR3 finishes, and the germline J gene fills in the end. CDR1 is PRHDT and CDR2 is FYEKMQ in the germline V gene (reference sequence). The CDR3 spans 16 residues. The ends were cut back, 5 bases at V and 2 bases at J, with 16 bases in the middle.

Note on this clone: The CDR3 goes on 3 residues after the read ends, and that part is filled in from the germline J gene. This chain joins TRBV7-8 and TRBJ1-5; no firm D call. The V gene's germline CDR1 is SGHVS and CDR2 FQNEAQ. Trimming removed 1 base at V and 2 bases at J, with 12 bases between. The CDR3 has 16 amino acids. The chain's CDR3 is CASSLVSVVGNQPQHF. The DNA read from the CDR3 is TGTGCCAGCAGCTTAGTATCGGTAGTGGGCAATCAGCCC. Full variable domain (remainder filled in from reference TRBV7-8 and TRBJ1-5): GAGVSQSPRYKVAKRGQDVALRCDPISGHVSLFWYQQALGQGPEFLTYFQNEAQLDKSGLPSDRFFAERPEGSVSTLKIQRTQQEDSAVYLCASSLVSVVGNQPQHFGDGTRLSIL.

About this clone: The CDR3 end lies 3 residues beyond the end of the read and is filled in from the germline J gene. The rearrangement uses TRBV6-4 and TRBJ2-3; 11 bases line up with TRBD2. V lost 5 bases, J lost 3 bases, and 4 bases stayed unmatched. This CDR3 contains 15 residues. Germline CDR1 MRHNA, CDR2 SNTAGT. CDR3 residues: CASSPLAGVTDTQYF. CDR3 DNA, as far as it was read: TGTGCCAGCAGTCCACTAGCGGGAGTAACAGATACG.

Note on this clone: At one end the junction does not follow the germline gene, possibly because of a read error. Sequencing ends 3 residues short of the CDR3 end; the germline J gene provides the rest. The J gene is TRBJ2-2, the V gene TRBV4-2, with D tentatively TRBD1 (5 bases). CDR3 length equals 17 residues. CDR1 LGHNA and CDR2 YNFKEQ come from the germline V gene. The CDR3 region is CASSQVGQGYDTGELFF. The sequenced part of the CDR3 DNA is TGCGCCAGCAGCCAAGTAGGTCAGGGTTACGACACCGGGGAG.

In the case of this clone: With the read ending 3 residues before the CDR3 end, the germline J gene is used to fill in that end. V and J are TRBV30 and TRBJ2-3; 9 bases fit TRBD1. Germline loops: CDR1 GTSNPN, CDR2 SVGIG (reference sequence). The CDR3 covers 14 residues. J lost 2 bases, V lost 5 bases, and 5 bases had no gene match. The sequenced part of the CDR3 DNA is TGTGCCTGGCACAGGGGGCGGATCACAGATACG. Protein sequence: CAWHRGRITDT. The full CDR3 protein is CAWHRGRITDTQYF.

With regard to this clone: The read halts 3 residues ahead of the CDR3 end, with the missing end drawn from the germline J gene. This chain uses TRBV5-1 with TRBJ2-7; D tentatively fits TRBD1 or TRBD2 (5 bases each). This CDR3 comprises 18 residues. With 0 bases removed from V and 3 bases from J, the gap between germline ends came to 22 bases. CDR1 SGHRS and CDR2 YFSETQ come from the germline V gene. CDR3 sequence reads: CASSLGQGIRRKVYEQYF. The CDR3 bases that were read are TGCGCCAGCAGCTTGGGGCAGGGTATCAGGAGGAAGGTCTACGAG.

Notes on this clone: The read ends 3 residues before the CDR3 terminus; that terminus is restored from the germline J gene. The chain joins TRBV20-1 to TRBJ1-5; D is unresolved. The CDR3 length is 14 residues. Germline CDR1 DFQATT, CDR2 SNEGSKA (reference sequence). The V gene lost 3 bases and the J gene lost 5 bases, with 14 bases spanning the gap. The CDR3 sequence is CSASPVGSDQPQHF. Incomplete CDR3 DNA: TGCAGTGCTAGCCCAGTGGGCTCCGATCAGCCC.

On this clone: The sequence runs out 3 residues before the end of the CDR3; the remainder is reconstructed from the germline J gene. The chain joins TRBV5-1 to TRBJ1-1, with TRBD1 matching over 10 bases. The V gene's germline CDR1 is SGHRS and CDR2 YFSETQ. CDR3 size: 15 residues. V was pared by 6 bases and J by 4 bases, with 9 bases of the junction left unmatched. The CDR3 DNA, read in part, is TGCGCCAGCAAGAAGGACAGGGGGATGTTCACTGAA. It yields the protein CASKKDRGMFTE. The whole CDR3 sequence is CASKKDRGMFTEAFF.